The 32 T cell receptor beta chains given below trace back to one sample, sequenced in a study of tumor-infiltrating lymphocytes in primary liver carcinoma. Germline DNA was also extracted, and blood RNA derived from unsorted whole blood. A primer in the constant region served to generate TCR beta cDNA from approximately 450 ng of total RNA. It was through three nested multiplex PCR rounds of slightly modified ARM-PCR that TCR beta libraries arose. Both of the initial two PCR rounds ran for roughly 11 cycles and employed TRBV1-TRBV30 forward primers alongside a C-beta reverse primer. TCRdb used MiXCR to reprocess the multiplex PCR reads, holding one entry per CDR3 protein. The sample shows around 330,000 distinct CDR3 sequences, more than 55% of them seen only once. The sequenced sample consisted of peripheral blood. Receptors originate from a man aged 35-49 years with primary liver carcinoma and hepatitis B virus infection.

Of note for this clonotype: Likely a read error: the CDR3 ends without its conserved phenylalanine or tryptophan. The DNA is left out, because the CDR3 cannot be placed on it with certainty; the CDR3 is given as TCRdb lists it. The gene calls are TRBV12-3 or TRBV12-4 and TRBJ1-5. Counting both end residues, the CDR3 totals 12 amino acids. CDR3 residues: CASCTLGAPPHL.

This clonotype was counted a single time. This chain connects TRBV7-3 to TRBJ2-1; 7 bases are a match to TRBD1. This CDR3 has 14 residues. Germline lookup yields CDR1 SGHTA and CDR2 FQGTGA. The V and J ends lost 5 bases and 6 bases, in that order; junction bases with no gene match: 7. CDR3: CASSATGKSNEQFF. The CDR3 DNA is TGTGCCAGCAGCGCGACAGGGAAATCCAATGAGCAGTTCTTC.

Comment on this clonotype: The conserved final phenylalanine or tryptophan is absent from the CDR3, which likely points to a read error. This chain uses TRBV11-1 with TRBJ2-1; 12 bases agree with TRBD2. This CDR3 spans 15 amino acids. Germline lookup yields CDR1 SGHAT and CDR2 FQDESV (reference sequence). V was clipped by 6 bases and J by 6 bases; unmatched bases: 6. The CDR3 loop is CASRGVLAGGNEQFL. As DNA, the CDR3 is TGTGCCAGCAGAGGTGTACTAGCGGGGGGCAATGAGCAGTTCCTC.

As regards this clonotype: A much more abundant neighbour one base away suggests this may be a read error. The rearrangement joins TRBV29-1 to TRBJ2-5; D remains unclear. V shed 4 bases and J shed 1 base, with 13 bases lying between them. Per the germline V gene, CDR1 is SQVTM and CDR2 is ANQGSEA. CDR3 size: 14 residues. As DNA, the CDR3 is TGCAGCGTTGTACGTTCAGAATCCCAAGAGACCCAGTACTTC. It encodes CSVVRSESQETQYF.

The chain is built from TRBV29-1 and TRBJ2-3, with 10 bases aligning to TRBD1. This CDR3 is 12 amino acids long. In germline, CDR1 is SQVTM, CDR2 ANQGSEA. V trimming: 7 bases; J trimming: 15 bases; junction bases outside the gene matches: 13. CDR3 sequence reads: CSARQGADTNYF. CDR3 in DNA: TGCAGCGCCAGACAGGGGGCAGATACGAACTATTTT.

On this clonotype itself: An end of the junction does not agree with germline; a read error may underlie this. J is TRBJ2-1 and V is TRBV11-3; 7 bases match TRBD2. Germline assignment: CDR1 SGHNT and CDR2 YENEEA. CDR3 length: 13 amino acids. The CDR3 DNA follows: TGTGCCAGCAGCTTAGTCACGGGGGGTGAGCAGTCCTTC. Protein product: CASSLVTGGEQSF.

The chain links TRBV29-1 to TRBJ1-2; TRBD1 is a possible D gene (6 bases). Trimming took off 8 bases at V and 1 base at J, with 17 bases between the two ends. Germline CDR1 and CDR2: SQVTM and ANQGSEA. The CDR3 length is 14 residues. The CDR3 bases are TGCAGCCTGATTAGCAGGGGAAATAACTATGGCTACACCTTC. Protein sequence: CSLISRGNNYGYTF. Based on the CDR3 plus reference TRBV29-1 and TRBJ1-2, the full variable domain is SAVISQKPSRDICQRGTSLTIQCQVDSQVTMMFWYRQQPGQSLTLIATANQGSEATYESGFVIDKFPISRPNLTFSTLTVSNMSPEDSSIYLCSLISRGNNYGYTFGSGTRLTVV.

This clonotype occurred many times. The chain links TRBV6-5 to TRBJ2-5; D ambiguous. CDR1 MNHEY and CDR2 SVGAGI come from the germline V gene. The CDR3 has 15 amino acids. The V gene lost 2 bases and the J gene lost 5 bases, with 15 bases spanning the gap. This CDR3 reads CASSYGSGTGETQYF. The CDR3 nucleotides are TGTGCCAGCAGTTACGGTTCCGGCACTGGGGAGACCCAGTACTTC.

For this clonotype: The junction departs from germline at one end; a sequencing error may be responsible. This sequence joins TRBV12-3 or TRBV12-4 and TRBJ1-1; a weak D match, TRBD1 (6 bases). The CDR3 covers 14 residues. CDR3 region: CASSSADRNTVAFF. DNA of the CDR3: TGTGCCAGCAGTTCGGCAGACAGGAACACTGTAGCTTTCTTC.

Points on this clonotype: It is likely a read error, because the conserved phenylalanine at the end of the CDR3 is missing. This chain connects TRBV11-2 to TRBJ2-1; possible D gene TRBD1, 6 bases. The CDR3 consists of 15 residues. Germline V lookup: CDR1 SGHAT, CDR2 FQNNGV. The CDR3 protein is CASSLDGTPYNDQFS. CDR3 nucleotide sequence: TGTGCCAGCAGCTTAGATGGGACACCATACAATGACCAGTTCTCC.

Many counts were recorded for this clonotype. The CDR3 loop reads CASTNPAAQQFF. CDR3 in DNA: TGTGCCAGCACTAACCCGGCAGCTCAGCAGTTCTTC. The chain has TRBV6-2 or TRBV6-3 and TRBJ2-1; the D is unclear. The CDR3 covers 12 residues. Trimming removed 7 bases at V and 11 bases at J, with 15 bases between. Germline CDR1 and CDR2: MNHEY and SVGEGT.

Of note for this clonotype: Since no conserved phenylalanine or tryptophan closes the CDR3, a read error is the likely cause. The chain has TRBV5-6 and TRBJ2-1, with TRBD1 matching 7 bases. The CDR3 runs 11 residues. From germline, CDR1 is SGHDT and CDR2 YYEEEE. CDR3 DNA: TGTGCCAGCAACTTGACAGGGGAGCAGTTCCTC. This sequence encodes CASNLTGEQFL.

Details on this clonotype: This is likely a read error, given that the CDR3 carries no conserved phenylalanine or tryptophan at its end. This chain uses TRBV11-2 with TRBJ2-2; TRBD1 matches at 10 bases. The CDR3 is made up of 15 amino acids. CDR1 SGHAT and CDR2 FQNNGV come from the germline V gene. Trimming took 5 bases from V and 8 from J; bases not matched to a gene: 8. CDR3 region: CASSHRQGAAGELFS. The DNA for the CDR3 is TGTGCCAGCAGCCATCGACAGGGGGCGGCAGGGGAGCTGTTTTCT.

As to this clonotype: One end of the junction fails to match germline, which may point to a read error. The genes are TRBV6-2 or TRBV6-3 and TRBJ2-2; TRBD2 is a possible D gene (5 bases). From germline, CDR1 is MNHEY and CDR2 SVGEGT. The CDR3 has 13 amino acids. The CDR3 loop reads CANSHGISGELFF. The CDR3 coding sequence is TGTGCCAACAGCCACGGGATATCCGGTGAGCTGTTTTTT.

This clonotype was detected ten times or more. V is TRBV11-2 and J is TRBJ1-1, with unresolved D. This CDR3 is 13 amino acids long. V was cut by 3 bases and J by 0 bases, with 5 bases left in between. Germline values: CDR1 SGHAT, CDR2 FQNNGV. The CDR3 reads CASSLVVNTEAFF. The CDR3 DNA reads TGTGCCAGCAGCTTGGTCGTGAACACTGAAGCTTTCTTT. Full variable domain (remainder filled in from reference TRBV11-2 and TRBJ1-1): EAGVAQSPRYKIIEKRQSVAFWCNPISGHATLYWYQQILGQGPKLLIQFQNNGVVDDSQLPKDRFSAERLKGVDSTLKIQPAKLEDSAVYLCASSLVVNTEAFFGQGTRLTVV.

A word on this clonotype: A junction end diverges from the germline sequence, so it may reflect a read error. The chain recombines TRBV5-5 with TRBJ2-5; D gene ambiguous. The CDR3 spans 12 residues. Germline CDR1 is SGHKS and CDR2 is YYEKEE (reference sequence). CDR3 residues: CASGRFQGTQYF. DNA of the CDR3: TGTGCCAGCGGCCGGTTCCAAGGGACCCAGTACTTC.

As for this clonotype: A read error may explain this, as a much larger clone is one base away. The V and J genes are TRBV11-2 and TRBJ2-1; 10 bases are a match to TRBD2. Germline trimming cut 0 bases from V and 9 bases from J; bases unmatched to any gene: 8. Germline assignment: CDR1 SGHAT and CDR2 FQNNGV. The CDR3 is made up of 16 amino acids. In nucleotides, the CDR3 is TGTGCCAGCAGCTTAGAGTCGAGCGGGAGGGGCAGTGAGCAGTTCTTC. Protein sequence: CASSLESSGRGSEQFF.

Remarks on this clonotype: At one of its ends the junction is not consistent with the germline gene, which may arise from a read error. The V call is TRBV11-2, the J call TRBJ2-7; 7 bases agree with TRBD1. The V gene's germline CDR1 is SGHAT and CDR2 FQNNGV. The CDR3 extends over 13 amino acids. The DNA for the CDR3 is TGTGCCAGCAACATAGGGGGCGGCTACAAGCAGTACTTC. It is translated as CASNIGGGYKQYF. The full variable domain, rest sourced from reference TRBV11-2 and TRBJ2-7, is EAGVAQSPRYKIIEKRQSVAFWCNPISGHATLYWYQQILGQGPKLLIQFQNNGVVDDSQLPKDRFSAERLKGVDSTLKIQPAKLEDSAVYLCASNIGGGYKQYFGPGTRLTVT.

This rearrangement joins TRBV6-1 to TRBJ2-7, with a possible D match to TRBD1 (6 bases). Germline V gives CDR1 MNHNS, CDR2 SASEGT. This CDR3 contains 14 residues. The germline V and J ends were trimmed by 9 bases and 0 bases, with 15 bases remaining between them. CDR3 sequence: CASGEQGFSYEQYF. CDR3 nucleotide sequence: TGTGCCAGTGGTGAACAGGGCTTCTCCTACGAGCAGTACTTC.

A word on this clonotype: A read error may explain this, as a much larger clone is one base away. This sequence joins TRBV6-1 and TRBJ2-7; a weak D match, TRBD2 (5 bases). Trimming cost V 4 bases and J 7 bases, with 17 bases left between them. The CDR3 loop spans 14 amino acids. Germline V lookup: CDR1 MNHNS, CDR2 SASEGT. The CDR3 region is CASSGVANPVEQYF. CDR3 nucleotides: TGTGCCAGCAGTGGAGTAGCGAATCCGGTAGAGCAGTACTTC.

As regards this clonotype: A much larger clonotype is one base distant, so this may be a read error. V usage is TRBV7-9 and J usage is TRBJ2-1; no definite D call. Per germline, CDR1 SEHNR and CDR2 FQNEAQ (reference sequence). There are 12 residues in the CDR3. The CDR3 region has the DNA TGTGCCAGCAGCTTATTCAGAAATGAGCAGCTCTTC. Its translation: CASSLFRNEQLF.

Worth noting for this clonotype: A junction end diverges from the germline sequence, so it may reflect a read error. For the CDR3, the DNA is TGTACCAGCAGTAAAAGTCCTGAAGCTTTCTTT. Protein: CTSSKSPEAFF. The chain is built from TRBV12-3 or TRBV12-4 and TRBJ1-1; no definite D call. This CDR3 comprises 11 residues.

In this sample, this clonotype turned up a few times. Possible read error: a much larger clone is one base away. V usage is TRBV6-5 and J usage is TRBJ2-7; D is unclear. This CDR3 is built from 11 residues. The germline gives CDR1 MNHEY, CDR2 SVGAGI. The CDR3: CASKTFYKQYF. CDR3 coding DNA: TGTGCCAGCAAGACTTTCTACAAGCAGTACTTC.

This clonotype was recorded at least ten times. The rearrangement uses TRBV7-9 and TRBJ2-7; 11 bases agree with TRBD1. Germline V gene lookup returns CDR1 SEHNR and CDR2 FQNEAQ (reference sequence). The CDR3 loop spans 15 amino acids. Trimming cost V 3 bases and J 4 bases; bases outside gene matches: 5. The CDR3 nucleotides read TGTGCCAGCAGCTTGTGGGACAGGGGGTTATACGAGCAGTACTTC. This translates into CASSLWDRGLYEQYF.

This clonotype showed up many times. This sequence joins TRBV11-2 and TRBJ2-7; D unclear. The CDR3 loop spans 15 amino acids. Trimming took 4 bases from V and 0 from J, leaving 13 bases between them. The germline V gene encodes CDR1 SGHAT and CDR2 FQNNGV. The CDR3 DNA follows: TGTGCCAGCAGCTATCCTGGAGAAACCTCCTACGAGCAGTACTTC. This codes for CASSYPGETSYEQYF.

V is TRBV5-1 and J is TRBJ2-1; D uncertain. The CDR3 loop spans 13 amino acids. Trimming shortened V by 4 bases and J by 6 bases, and 11 bases separated the two germline ends. CDR1 is SGHRS, CDR2 YFSETQ, per germline. CDR3 loop: CASSHNLGNEQFF. The CDR3, as DNA: TGCGCCAGCAGCCATAACCTTGGCAATGAGCAGTTCTTC.

Notes on this clonotype: A much bigger clone sits one base away, suggesting this may be a read error. The V call is TRBV11-3, the J call TRBJ2-7, with TRBD2 as a possible D gene (5 bases). CDR3 length equals 14 residues. Germline CDR1 and CDR2: SGHNT and YENEEA. CDR3 region: CASSLGPSSYKQYF. For the CDR3, the DNA is TGTGCCAGCAGCCTCGGCCCTAGCTCCTACAAGCAGTACTTC.

V is TRBV11-3 and J is TRBJ2-2; 7 bases are shared with TRBD1. The germline CDR1 and CDR2 sequences are SGHNT and YENEEA. The ends lost 3 bases at V and 9 bases at J; junction bases unmatched: 10. There are 15 residues in the CDR3. CDR3 coding DNA: TGTGCCAGCAGCTTTAGCAGGGGGAACACTAGGGAGCTGTTTTTT. It yields the protein CASSFSRGNTRELFF.

This clonotype was seen a single time. J is TRBJ2-1 and V is TRBV11-2, with TRBD1 matching over 7 bases. The CDR3 runs 15 residues. V trimming: 5 bases; J trimming: 4 bases; junction bases outside the gene matches: 8. Germline loops: CDR1 SGHAT, CDR2 FQNNGV. CDR3 nucleotides: TGTGCCAGCAGCAGAGACAGGGAAAGTTACAATGAGCAGTTCTTC. Translating gives CASSRDRESYNEQFF.

For this clonotype: A read error may be the cause here, since a much bigger clone is one base away. The chain carries TRBV29-1 and TRBJ2-1; 10 bases are a match to TRBD2. CDR3 length: 14 residues. Germline CDR1 is SQVTM and CDR2 is ANQGSEA. CDR3: CTVQESGRANEQFF. The CDR3, as DNA: TGCACCGTTCAGGAAAGCGGGAGGGCCAATGAGCAGTTCTTC.

To note about this clonotype: The germline gene is not matched at one end of the junction; a read error may be the cause. The chain is built from TRBV4-2 and TRBJ2-1, with 9 positions matching TRBD2. The CDR3 sequence is 17 residues long. Germline loops: CDR1 LGHNA, CDR2 YNFKEQ. CDR3 nucleotide sequence: TGTGCCAGCAGCCAAGAGGTAGCGGGGGCCTCGTACAGTGAGCAGTTCTTC. Residues: CASSQEVAGASYSEQFF.

About this clonotype: The junction departs from germline at one end; a sequencing error may be responsible. The rearrangement joins TRBV10-1 to TRBJ2-6; unclear D gene. The CDR3 totals 19 residues. Germline V gene lookup returns CDR1 WNHNN and CDR2 SYGVQD (reference sequence). CDR3 residues: CASRNNRQTPLSEANVLTF. CDR3 in DNA: TGCGCCAGCAGAAACAACCGACAAACACCGCTCTCTGAGGCCAACGTCCTGACTTTC.